Many counts were recorded for the clone carrying this T cell receptor beta chain. What it binds is unknown. Each of the donors had roughly 9.3 milliliters of peripheral blood drawn into EDTA-treated Vacutainer tubes. A J-beta primer mix and a sample-barcoded 5' primer were used in a second PCR of roughly 7 to 12 cycles. TCRdb used MiXCR to reprocess the 5' RACE reads, holding one entry per CDR3 protein. The data hold 590,000 or so distinct CDR3 sequences, with under 30% observed a single time. These data originate in a study of blood T cells in healthy people across ages. Study-wide context: Capture by template switching was about one barcoded beta molecule per two T cells.

V lost 0 bases and J lost 1, with 7 bases in between. Germline CDR1 is SGHRS and CDR2 is YFSETQ. This CDR3 spans 14 amino acids. Regarding the study as a whole: Unknown donor CMV status possibly confounded expanded clonotype changes. TCR beta diversity per million T cells fell roughly linearly with age.

Sequenced input: blood. The chain employs TRBV5-1 and TRBJ1-1, with a possible D match to TRBD1 (5 bases). The sequence was obtained from a woman aged 80 or over in good health. CDR3 in DNA: TGCGCCAGCAGCTTGGAGGACACGAACACTGAAGCTTTCTTT. This codes for CASSLEDTNTEAFF.